The rows below give T cell receptor beta chains drawn from one sample of a study of T-cell memory formation after mild COVID-19. TCRdb re-called the 5' RACE reads with MiXCR, one entry per CDR3 protein. Seen here are about 620,000 distinct CDR3 sequences, 15% to 20% observed once, and the top ten hold around 11%. The sequencing input was PBMCs or a T cell subset sorted from them (not recorded which). These receptor sequences come from an adult woman who had mild COVID-19 (a few samples of this study predate the infection). Cell type and time point are not known. The CDR3 runs from the conserved cysteine through the conserved F or W. Each record gives: D gene, V gene, J gene, CDR3 length, CDR3 protein. A D gene is named only where the DNA matches it firmly.

d_call: TRBD1
v_call: TRBV7-9
j_call: TRBJ2-7
cdr3_length: 16
cdr3_aa: CASSLGRDRSSYEQYF

d_call: -
v_call: TRBV5-6
j_call: TRBJ1-1
cdr3_length: 15
cdr3_aa: CASSLVITANTEAFF

d_call: TRBD2
v_call: TRBV5-1
j_call: TRBJ2-1
cdr3_length: 14
cdr3_aa: CASSSGLPLDEQFF

d_call: TRBD2
v_call: TRBV24-1
j_call: TRBJ2-1
cdr3_length: 19
cdr3_aa: CATSEPGLAAKSSYNEQFF

d_call: TRBD2
v_call: TRBV30
j_call: TRBJ2-1
cdr3_length: 15
cdr3_aa: CAWSGVAGDTNEQFF

d_call: TRBD1
v_call: TRBV6-1
j_call: TRBJ2-7
cdr3_length: 14
cdr3_aa: CASRDRDTSYEQYF

d_call: -
v_call: TRBV19
j_call: TRBJ2-3
cdr3_length: 12
cdr3_aa: CASKDITDTQYF

d_call: TRBD1
v_call: TRBV20-1
j_call: TRBJ1-4
cdr3_length: 19
cdr3_aa: CSARIPDRGQLWTNEKLFF

d_call: -
v_call: TRBV25-1
j_call: TRBJ1-5
cdr3_length: 14
cdr3_aa: CASSEEGPREPQHF

d_call: TRBD1
v_call: TRBV4-3
j_call: TRBJ1-2
cdr3_length: 17
cdr3_aa: CASVLSLGQASLVGYTF

d_call: TRBD2
v_call: TRBV7-7
j_call: TRBJ2-7
cdr3_length: 16
cdr3_aa: CASSPGLAGTAYEQYF

d_call: -
v_call: TRBV10-3
j_call: TRBJ2-1
cdr3_length: 13
cdr3_aa: CAIRAKLYNEQFF

d_call: -
v_call: TRBV6-5
j_call: TRBJ2-1
cdr3_length: 14
cdr3_aa: CASSYRGGQDEQFF

d_call: -
v_call: TRBV24-1
j_call: TRBJ1-2
cdr3_length: 15
cdr3_aa: CATSETGTPMGGYTF

d_call: -
v_call: TRBV7-8
j_call: TRBJ1-5
cdr3_length: 15
cdr3_aa: CASSLSSHSNQPQHF

d_call: -
v_call: TRBV11-2
j_call: TRBJ2-7
cdr3_length: 15
cdr3_aa: CASSSQQGGTYEQYF

d_call: TRBD2
v_call: TRBV24-1
j_call: TRBJ2-7
cdr3_length: 15
cdr3_aa: CATSDAGGLAYEQYF

d_call: -
v_call: TRBV5-1
j_call: TRBJ1-1
cdr3_length: 16
cdr3_aa: CASSPDWAVSNTEAFF

d_call: TRBD2
v_call: TRBV12-3/TRBV12-4
j_call: TRBJ2-7
cdr3_length: 15
cdr3_aa: CASSQRTSGRYEQYF

d_call: -
v_call: TRBV20-1
j_call: TRBJ1-6
cdr3_length: 15
cdr3_aa: CSAKEAGSYNSPLHF

d_call: TRBD2
v_call: TRBV6-6
j_call: TRBJ2-3
cdr3_length: 20
cdr3_aa: CASSYDRRLAGGPSTDTQYF

d_call: TRBD2
v_call: TRBV3-1
j_call: TRBJ2-1
cdr3_length: 15
cdr3_aa: CASSLTGGLANEQFF

d_call: -
v_call: TRBV4-1
j_call: TRBJ1-2
cdr3_length: 14
cdr3_aa: CASSQGTSGYGYTF

d_call: -
v_call: TRBV7-2
j_call: TRBJ2-2
cdr3_length: 14
cdr3_aa: CASSLNPGIGELFF

d_call: TRBD2
v_call: TRBV3-1
j_call: TRBJ2-5
cdr3_length: 19
cdr3_aa: CASSHRPGTSGGTRETQYF

d_call: -
v_call: TRBV29-1
j_call: TRBJ2-7
cdr3_length: 13
cdr3_aa: CSVEEHGSYEQYF

d_call: TRBD2
v_call: TRBV29-1
j_call: TRBJ2-7
cdr3_length: 15
cdr3_aa: CSVSRLAGVSYEQYF

d_call: TRBD1
v_call: TRBV5-4
j_call: TRBJ1-1
cdr3_length: 14
cdr3_aa: CASTLTGVGTEAFF

d_call: -
v_call: TRBV20-1
j_call: TRBJ2-1
cdr3_length: 11
cdr3_aa: CSVRAYNEQFF

d_call: -
v_call: TRBV29-1
j_call: TRBJ1-2
cdr3_length: 13
cdr3_aa: CSVVQGESYGYTF

d_call: TRBD2
v_call: TRBV4-1
j_call: TRBJ2-1
cdr3_length: 17
cdr3_aa: CASSQEILAGGANEQFF

d_call: -
v_call: TRBV11-2
j_call: TRBJ2-3
cdr3_length: 17
cdr3_aa: CASSLGRGPLITDTQYF

d_call: -
v_call: TRBV7-2
j_call: TRBJ1-1
cdr3_length: 13
cdr3_aa: CASSAQGGAEAFF

d_call: TRBD1
v_call: TRBV6-5
j_call: TRBJ2-2
cdr3_length: 15
cdr3_aa: CASWPGQGATGELFF

d_call: TRBD1
v_call: TRBV19
j_call: TRBJ2-7
cdr3_length: 14
cdr3_aa: CASTAGQGSYEQYF

d_call: -
v_call: TRBV7-2
j_call: TRBJ2-1
cdr3_length: 15
cdr3_aa: CASISFRSSYNEQFF

d_call: TRBD2
v_call: TRBV6-5
j_call: TRBJ2-1
cdr3_length: 18
cdr3_aa: CASSLKPGLAVSYNEQFF

d_call: -
v_call: TRBV19
j_call: TRBJ2-1
cdr3_length: 14
cdr3_aa: CASSIGISYNEQFF

d_call: TRBD2
v_call: TRBV5-6
j_call: TRBJ2-3
cdr3_length: 14
cdr3_aa: CASLPGLSTDTQYF

d_call: -
v_call: TRBV12-3/TRBV12-4
j_call: TRBJ1-3
cdr3_length: 14
cdr3_aa: CASSPTVSGNTIYF

d_call: -
v_call: TRBV6-5
j_call: TRBJ2-7
cdr3_length: 15
cdr3_aa: CASRRGHLLAHEQYF

d_call: -
v_call: TRBV5-6
j_call: TRBJ1-2
cdr3_length: 14
cdr3_aa: CASSLVRGFNGYTF

d_call: -
v_call: TRBV12-3/TRBV12-4
j_call: TRBJ2-7
cdr3_length: 14
cdr3_aa: CASRMGRISYEQYF

d_call: -
v_call: TRBV11-2
j_call: TRBJ1-1
cdr3_length: 14
cdr3_aa: CASSLNPGTSEAFF

d_call: TRBD1
v_call: TRBV20-1
j_call: TRBJ1-3
cdr3_length: 13
cdr3_aa: CSAKRDSQDTIYF

d_call: -
v_call: TRBV7-9
j_call: TRBJ2-1
cdr3_length: 17
cdr3_aa: CASSLEVRQAGRNEQFF